The rows below give T cell receptor beta chains drawn from one sample of a study of shared clonotypes between healthy human individuals. Libraries were prepared by immunoSEQ multiplex PCR; TCRdb keeps only in-frame clonotypes and omits some of them. The repertoire includes over 2 million clones, roughly 95% of them detected once, and around 1.1% sits in the top ten. The sample consisted of naive CD8+ T cells sorted from blood. All receptors derive from a man aged 18 to 30 in good health. Both conserved end residues are part of each CDR3. A D gene is named only where the DNA matches it firmly. Some rows have no size entry. The others give once, few or many, or a class for an expanded clone.

D gene: -; clone size: -; J gene: TRBJ2-1; V gene: TRBV29-1; CDR3 DNA: TGCAGCGTTGCTTGGGAGCAGTTCTTC; CDR3 protein: CSVAWEQFF
D gene: -; clone size: -; J gene: TRBJ2-2; V gene: TRBV4-3; CDR3 DNA: TGCGCCAGCAGCCAAGAGAGGGTACAGGGCTTGGGGGAGCTGTTTTTT; CDR3 protein: CASSQERVQGLGELFF
D gene: -; clone size: -; J gene: TRBJ2-7; V gene: TRBV5-1; CDR3 DNA: TGCGCCAGCAGCTTCGACAGTACTGGGTACGAGCAGTACTTC; CDR3 protein: CASSFDSTGYEQYF
D gene: TRBD1; clone size: -; J gene: TRBJ2-1; V gene: TRBV27; CDR3 DNA: TGTGCCAGCAGTTTAGGGACAGGGTCTATGGATGAGCAGTTCTTC; CDR3 protein: CASSLGTGSMDEQFF
D gene: -; clone size: -; J gene: TRBJ2-5; V gene: TRBV6-5; CDR3 DNA: TGTGCCAGCAGTTACGGCAGGGCTCAAGAGACCCAGTACTTC; CDR3 protein: CASSYGRAQETQYF
D gene: -; clone size: -; J gene: TRBJ2-1; V gene: TRBV19; CDR3 DNA: TGTGCCAGTAGAGAACTTAATGAGCAGTTCTTC; CDR3 protein: CASRELNEQFF
D gene: -; clone size: -; J gene: TRBJ1-4; V gene: TRBV5-4; CDR3 DNA: TGTGCCAGCAGCTTGGGAACTGAAAAACTGTTTTTT; CDR3 protein: CASSLGTEKLFF
D gene: -; clone size: -; J gene: TRBJ2-6; V gene: TRBV6-1; CDR3 DNA: TGTGCCAGCAAGGCAAGCTCTGGGGCCAACGTCCTGACTTTC; CDR3 protein: CASKASSGANVLTF
D gene: TRBD1; clone size: -; J gene: TRBJ2-5; V gene: TRBV6-1; CDR3 DNA: TGTGCCAGCAGTCGCCGGGACAGAGTAACGGAGACCCAGTACTTC; CDR3 protein: CASSRRDRVTETQYF
D gene: -; clone size: -; J gene: TRBJ2-3; V gene: TRBV4-1; CDR3 DNA: TGCGCCAGCAGCCTCCCGGTCGGATCCACAGATACGCAGTATTTT; CDR3 protein: CASSLPVGSTDTQYF
D gene: -; clone size: -; J gene: TRBJ2-2; V gene: TRBV19; CDR3 DNA: TGTGCCAGTATCCCGGCGGGTACGAACACCGGGGAGCTGTTTTTT; CDR3 protein: CASIPAGTNTGELFF
D gene: -; clone size: -; J gene: TRBJ2-7; V gene: TRBV27; CDR3 DNA: TGTGCCAGCAGTTTATCGGACAGCGCTTACGAGCAGTACTTC; CDR3 protein: CASSLSDSAYEQYF
D gene: -; clone size: -; J gene: TRBJ2-7; V gene: TRBV5-4; CDR3 DNA: TGTGCCAGCAGCAGATCGGACTACCTCGGGCGGGAGCAGTACTTC; CDR3 protein: CASSRSDYLGREQYF
D gene: -; clone size: few; J gene: TRBJ2-7; V gene: TRBV19; CDR3 DNA: TGTGCCAGTAGCCCCGGGGTTACCTACGAGCAGTACTTC; CDR3 protein: CASSPGVTYEQYF
D gene: TRBD1; clone size: -; J gene: TRBJ1-1; V gene: TRBV4-1; CDR3 DNA: TGCGCCAGCAGCCAACTAGAGACAGGGGGATACACTGAAGCTTTCTTT; CDR3 protein: CASSQLETGGYTEAFF
D gene: TRBD2; clone size: -; J gene: TRBJ2-3; V gene: TRBV27; CDR3 DNA: TGTGCCAGCAGTTTATTTGGGCGGGAGTCCTGGGCAGATACGCAGTATTTT; CDR3 protein: CASSLFGRESWADTQYF
D gene: -; clone size: -; J gene: TRBJ1-2; V gene: TRBV7-9; CDR3 DNA: TGTGCCAGCAGCTTACCGACGGAGAGGAACTACAACTATGGCTACACCTTC; CDR3 protein: CASSLPTERNYNYGYTF
D gene: TRBD1; clone size: -; J gene: TRBJ2-1; V gene: TRBV7-2; CDR3 DNA: TGTGCCAGCAGCTCGCCGGGACAGGGCTACAATGAGCAGTTCTTC; CDR3 protein: CASSSPGQGYNEQFF
D gene: -; clone size: -; J gene: TRBJ1-2; V gene: TRBV27; CDR3 DNA: TGTGCCAGCGGGAATGCAGGGTCCTTCCCCTATGGCTACACCTTC; CDR3 protein: CASGNAGSFPYGYTF
D gene: -; clone size: -; J gene: TRBJ2-2; V gene: TRBV19; CDR3 DNA: TGTGCCAGTAGTCCGGGACCGGCGAACACCGGGGAGCTGTTTTTT; CDR3 protein: CASSPGPANTGELFF
D gene: TRBD1; clone size: -; J gene: TRBJ2-1; V gene: TRBV25-1; CDR3 DNA: TGTGCCAGCAGGGGGCCCTCGACAGGGGCCTACAATGAGCAGTTCTTC; CDR3 protein: CASRGPSTGAYNEQFF
D gene: -; clone size: -; J gene: TRBJ2-1; V gene: TRBV7-9; CDR3 DNA: TGTGCCAGCAGCCCTATGCTGGGAAGCTCCTACAATGAGCAGTTCTTC; CDR3 protein: CASSPMLGSSYNEQFF
D gene: -; clone size: -; J gene: TRBJ1-6; V gene: TRBV28; CDR3 DNA: TGTGCCAGCGGAGGGAATTTTTTGTCCTATAATTCACCCCTCCACTTT; CDR3 protein: CASGGNFLSYNSPLHF
D gene: TRBD2; clone size: -; J gene: TRBJ2-7; V gene: TRBV5-4; CDR3 DNA: TGTGCCAGCAGCGGGTGGACTAGCGGGAACTACGAGCAGTACTTC; CDR3 protein: CASSGWTSGNYEQYF
D gene: -; clone size: -; J gene: TRBJ2-7; V gene: TRBV29-1; CDR3 DNA: TGCAGCGTCGGGAGAAAATCCCCACCTTACGAGCAGTACTTC; CDR3 protein: CSVGRKSPPYEQYF
D gene: -; clone size: -; J gene: TRBJ2-5; V gene: TRBV7-8; CDR3 DNA: TGTGCCAGCAGCCGTCTTTGGGGCCCTGGAGAGACCCAGTACTTC; CDR3 protein: CASSRLWGPGETQYF
D gene: -; clone size: -; J gene: TRBJ2-7; V gene: TRBV4-3; CDR3 DNA: TGCGCCAGCAGCCAAGATCGGGGTAGCTCCTACGAGCAGTACTTC; CDR3 protein: CASSQDRGSSYEQYF
D gene: -; clone size: -; J gene: TRBJ1-3; V gene: TRBV28; CDR3 DNA: TGTGCCAGCAGTCCTTTAAATGGAAACACCATATATTTT; CDR3 protein: CASSPLNGNTIYF
D gene: -; clone size: -; J gene: TRBJ1-5; V gene: TRBV4-3; CDR3 DNA: TGCGCCAGCAGCCAAGATTATTCCGGCGGGCTGAGGCAGCCCCAGCATTTT; CDR3 protein: CASSQDYSGGLRQPQHF
D gene: TRBD1; clone size: -; J gene: TRBJ2-7; V gene: TRBV11-2; CDR3 DNA: TGTGCCAGCAGCTTAGGACCCGGGACAGGGGAGCAGCAGTACTTC; CDR3 protein: CASSLGPGTGEQQYF
D gene: -; clone size: -; J gene: TRBJ2-5; V gene: TRBV30; CDR3 DNA: TGTGCCTGGAGTGTAGGGGGGGAGACCCAGTACTTC; CDR3 protein: CAWSVGGETQYF
D gene: -; clone size: once; J gene: TRBJ1-2; V gene: TRBV6-5; CDR3 DNA: TGTGCCAGCAGACCCGGGCCCACAGGGGGCTACACCTTC; CDR3 protein: CASRPGPTGGYTF
D gene: -; clone size: once; J gene: TRBJ2-1; V gene: TRBV7-9; CDR3 DNA: TGTGCCAGCAGCCAACAGGGTAATGAGCAGTTCTTC; CDR3 protein: CASSQQGNEQFF
D gene: -; clone size: -; J gene: TRBJ2-5; V gene: TRBV10-3; CDR3 DNA: TGTGCCACCAACGGACAGATCCAAGAGACCCAGTACTTC; CDR3 protein: CATNGQIQETQYF
D gene: -; clone size: -; J gene: TRBJ2-7; V gene: TRBV6-5; CDR3 DNA: TGTGCCAGCAGTTACTCGGCGCCCTACGAGCAGTACTTC; CDR3 protein: CASSYSAPYEQYF
D gene: TRBD2; clone size: -; J gene: TRBJ2-5; V gene: TRBV30; CDR3 DNA: TGTGCCTGGAGTGTAGGGACTAGCGCCGTGGCCCAGTACTTC; CDR3 protein: CAWSVGTSAVAQYF
D gene: TRBD1; clone size: -; J gene: TRBJ1-6; V gene: TRBV5-4; CDR3 DNA: TGTGCCACAGGGGGGGGACAGAATTCACCCCTCCACTTT; CDR3 protein: CATGGGQNSPLHF
D gene: TRBD2; clone size: -; J gene: TRBJ2-3; V gene: TRBV5-6; CDR3 DNA: TGTGCCAGCAGCTCCACTTTAGCGGGGGACACAGATACGCAGTATTTT; CDR3 protein: CASSSTLAGDTDTQYF
D gene: -; clone size: -; J gene: TRBJ2-6; V gene: TRBV27; CDR3 DNA: TGTGCCAGCAGTATCTTCGGGGGGGCCAACGTCCTGACTTTC; CDR3 protein: CASSIFGGANVLTF
D gene: -; clone size: -; J gene: TRBJ2-5; V gene: TRBV6-1; CDR3 DNA: TGTGCCAGCACGGGCCAGAACCAAGAGACCCAGTACTTC; CDR3 protein: CASTGQNQETQYF
D gene: -; clone size: -; J gene: TRBJ2-7; V gene: TRBV29-1; CDR3 DNA: TGCAGCGTTGCCGGAGGCATTTTCTCCTACGAGCAGTACTTC; CDR3 protein: CSVAGGIFSYEQYF
D gene: -; clone size: -; J gene: TRBJ2-3; V gene: TRBV13; CDR3 DNA: TGTGCCAGTACCCTTGGTACAGGACGCACAGATACGCAGTATTTT; CDR3 protein: CASTLGTGRTDTQYF
D gene: -; clone size: -; J gene: TRBJ2-7; V gene: TRBV11-2; CDR3 DNA: TGTGCCAGCAGCCGAACAGGGTCCGCCTCCTACGAGCAGTACTTC; CDR3 protein: CASSRTGSASYEQYF
D gene: -; clone size: -; J gene: TRBJ1-1; V gene: TRBV6-1; CDR3 DNA: TGTGCCGGGGGTCGGGGTCCCCTACCTGAAGCTTTCTTT; CDR3 protein: CAGGRGPLPEAFF
D gene: -; clone size: -; J gene: TRBJ2-7; V gene: TRBV2; CDR3 DNA: TGTGCCAGCATGATTGCAGGTCCTACATACGAGCAGTACTTC; CDR3 protein: CASMIAGPTYEQYF
D gene: -; clone size: -; J gene: TRBJ2-1; V gene: TRBV5-4; CDR3 DNA: TGTGCCAGCAGCTTGGGGGCCAGCTCCTACAATGAGCAGTTCTTC; CDR3 protein: CASSLGASSYNEQFF